The TCR beta chain under discussion was sequenced for a study of blood T cell repertoires in COVID-19. The overall study: The United States, Italy and Spain were the sources of the acute and convalescent COVID-19 samples.

The germline gives CDR1 DFQATT, CDR2 SNEGSKA (reference sequence). The CDR3 has 11 amino acids. Sequenced by immunoSEQ multiplex PCR; TCRdb stores in-frame clones only, minus some. The data hold 90,000 or so clones, with over 75% observed a single time. The sequence was obtained from a man older than 75 with active or convalescent COVID-19. V usage is TRBV20-1 and J usage is TRBJ1-3; D is unclear. The sequenced material came from peripheral blood. CDR3 in DNA: TGCAGCCTCTACCTAGGAAACACCATATATTTT. This encodes CSLYLGNTIYF.